These T cell receptor beta chains were read from a single sample in a study of shared clonotypes between healthy human individuals. The repertoire was sequenced with immunoSEQ multiplex PCR; TCRdb's copy has only in-frame clones and lacks some. The table shows some 1.4 million clones, with about 96% occurring only once. Sequenced: naive CD4+ T cells sorted from blood. All receptors derive from a man between 25 and 39 years old in good health. The CDR3 runs from the conserved cysteine through the conserved F or W. Fields, in order: J gene, V gene, CDR3 protein.

j_call: TRBJ2-7
v_call: TRBV7-2
cdr3_aa: CASSLALQATYEQYF

j_call: TRBJ2-3
v_call: TRBV5-4
cdr3_aa: CASSLGTRVADTQYF

j_call: TRBJ1-1
v_call: TRBV18
cdr3_aa: CASSRPLGGARTEAFF

j_call: TRBJ2-1
v_call: TRBV7-5
cdr3_aa: CASSLGLAEEQFF

j_call: TRBJ1-1
v_call: TRBV20-1
cdr3_aa: CSAAGDTEAFF

j_call: TRBJ2-7
v_call: TRBV9
cdr3_aa: CASSVAGDLYEQYF

j_call: TRBJ1-5
v_call: TRBV5-1
cdr3_aa: CASSLGSGTLSNQPQHF

j_call: TRBJ2-1
v_call: TRBV19
cdr3_aa: CASSVASGTYNEQFF

j_call: TRBJ2-3
v_call: TRBV27
cdr3_aa: CASTLTNGSPDTQYF

j_call: TRBJ2-5
v_call: TRBV14
cdr3_aa: CASSRDGGGSQETQYF

j_call: TRBJ2-2
v_call: TRBV5-1
cdr3_aa: CASSRGTANTGELFF

j_call: TRBJ1-5
v_call: TRBV6-1
cdr3_aa: CASSESGGRDQPQHF

j_call: TRBJ1-2
v_call: TRBV2
cdr3_aa: CASRDNLAYGYTF

j_call: TRBJ1-1
v_call: TRBV6-6
cdr3_aa: CASSYAGVGGTEAFF

j_call: TRBJ2-7
v_call: TRBV7-2
cdr3_aa: CASSLGFGGWAGEQYF

j_call: TRBJ1-4
v_call: TRBV1
cdr3_aa: CTSSQERRSNEKLFF

j_call: TRBJ2-3
v_call: TRBV10-3
cdr3_aa: CAISDRLALTTDTQYF

j_call: TRBJ2-7
v_call: TRBV11-2
cdr3_aa: CASSPGPYEQYF

j_call: TRBJ2-1
v_call: TRBV9
cdr3_aa: CASSVLWDSGGSNEQFF

j_call: TRBJ1-6
v_call: TRBV6-6
cdr3_aa: CASSYGGLDSPLHF

j_call: TRBJ2-1
v_call: TRBV4-1
cdr3_aa: CASSQGGGGSQYNEQFF

j_call: TRBJ2-7
v_call: TRBV6-1
cdr3_aa: CASSERSTYEQYF

j_call: TRBJ2-6
v_call: TRBV6-5
cdr3_aa: CASSLQGGAGANVLTF

j_call: TRBJ2-4
v_call: TRBV7-2
cdr3_aa: CASSPSFSGRSKNIQYF

j_call: TRBJ2-5
v_call: TRBV6-5
cdr3_aa: CASSYLRAPGETQYF

j_call: TRBJ2-5
v_call: TRBV18
cdr3_aa: CASSPPINRETQYF

j_call: TRBJ2-7
v_call: TRBV14
cdr3_aa: CASSHGPVGEQYF

j_call: TRBJ2-2
v_call: TRBV5-1
cdr3_aa: CASSFPSGNTGELFF

j_call: TRBJ1-3
v_call: TRBV7-2
cdr3_aa: CASSTTGVTSGNTIYF

j_call: TRBJ2-5
v_call: TRBV2
cdr3_aa: CASSEALRGLGETQYF

j_call: TRBJ2-1
v_call: TRBV7-3
cdr3_aa: CASSLIAGEGGLSYNEQFF

j_call: TRBJ2-1
v_call: TRBV6-1
cdr3_aa: CASSEGLAKYNEQFF

j_call: TRBJ2-7
v_call: TRBV27
cdr3_aa: CASSSAGVYEQYF

j_call: TRBJ2-6
v_call: TRBV5-1
cdr3_aa: CASSPGIGANVLTF

j_call: TRBJ2-1
v_call: TRBV15
cdr3_aa: CATSRPLAGVFDEQFF